Sequencing of this T cell receptor beta chain was carried out in a study of T cell responses to AZD1222 COVID-19 vaccine. Concerning this clone: The antigen is not known.

The assay was immunoSEQ multiplex PCR, and TCRdb's table has in-frame clones only and misses some. The sample comprises about 120,000 clones, about 91% of which are singletons, and under 6.5% rests with the top ten. V dropped 2 bases and J dropped 0; count of bases not matched to a gene: 4. Germline assignment: CDR1 MDHEN and CDR2 SYDVKM. This CDR3 has 16 residues. Study-wide points: Spike was spanned by vaccine-associated CD4 TCRs, which were dominant at 160-218 and 743-854. A mostly white British donor set with more females was recruited, and clonal diversity was possibly underestimated. Scientists sampled the repertoires only once the peak T cell response had passed.

V is TRBV28 and J is TRBJ1-5; 7 nucleotides agree with TRBD1. The receptor's source is an adult in good health. This sample comprised peripheral blood, obtained on day 0 of AZD1222 vaccination. CDR3 nucleotides: TGTGCCAGCAGTTTAGGGCCAGGGGGTAGCAATCAGCCCCAGCATTTT. Translation: CASSLGPGGSNQPQHF.